This T cell receptor (beta chain) was obtained from a study of T cell responses to AZD1222 COVID-19 vaccine. The CDR3 is 15 residues long. Between the trimmed V and J ends, which lost 1 base and 4 bases, there was a span of 10 bases. Germline assignment: CDR1 SGHAT and CDR2 FQNNGV. TCRdb keeps only in-frame clones here, not all; method: immunoSEQ multiplex PCR. The data show fewer than 150,000 clones, 86% seen once. The material was peripheral blood, obtained 28 days after the second AZD1222 dose. This rearrangement joins TRBV11-2 to TRBJ2-2; possibly TRBD2 for D (5 bases). The origin of this receptor is an adult who received the AZD1222 COVID-19 vaccine. The CDR3: CASSLARGITGELFF. The CDR3 DNA reads TGTGCCAGCAGCTTAGCCCGGGGAATCACCGGGGAGCTGTTTTTT.